The 5 T cell receptor beta chains in this list originate from one sample, sequenced in a study of quantifying T cell responses using KT2 cells. Background on the study: RNA was reverse transcribed with TCR alpha and beta constant-region primers.

Each cDNA got a UMI-containing oligo ligated at its 3' end. First-round PCR used around 4 cycles and beta primers RC1.1 and RC1.2 covering TRBC1 and TRBC2. TCRdb independently ran MiXCR on the UMI-ligation and nested PCR reads; one entry per CDR3 protein. The sample consists of 50,000 to 70,000 distinct CDR3 sequences, about 12% of them appearing once. The material sequenced was PBMCs spiked with cells of the T cell clone KT2. These receptors were collected from a human donor.

This rearrangement joins TRBV6-4 to TRBJ2-2, with TRBD2 identical over 8 bases. The CDR3 length is 14 residues. Germline V gene sequence: CDR1 MRHNA, CDR2 SNTAGT. With V trimmed by 2 bases and J by 4 bases, 0 bases remained unmatched. CDR3: CASSDSGSTGELFF. Here the CDR3 DNA reads TGTGCCAGCAGTGACAGCGGGAGCACCGGGGAGCTGTTTTTT.

This clonotype came up once. A read error may explain this, as a much larger clone is one base away. The chain combines TRBV12-3 or TRBV12-4 with TRBJ2-1; 9 bases are a match to TRBD2. Trimming removed 9 bases from V and 9 bases from J; junction bases left unmatched: 18. This CDR3 region has 16 residues. CDR3 protein: CARSPARAGGSGEQFF. In nucleotides, the CDR3 is TGTGCCAGATCCCCCGCGCGAGCGGGGGGTTCGGGTGAGCAGTTCTTC.

V and J are TRBV11-1 and TRBJ2-1, with TRBD2 matching over 8 bases. The CDR3 runs to 16 residues. The V segment lost 5 bases and the J segment 6 bases; nucleotides outside the gene matches: 12. From germline, CDR1 is SGHAT and CDR2 FQDESV (reference sequence). The CDR3 spells CASSPRAGGLGNEQFF. In nucleotides, the CDR3 is TGTGCCAGCAGCCCCCGGGCGGGAGGATTAGGCAATGAGCAGTTCTTC.

This clonotype has only a few counts. The chain has TRBV6-5 and TRBJ1-2; 8 nucleotides match TRBD1. The CDR3 consists of 15 residues. V lost 0 bases and J lost 6; bases outside the gene matches: 6. CDR1 and CDR2 (germline): MNHEY, SVGAGI. The DNA of the CDR3 is TGTGCCAGCAGTTACTCGTCAGGGGGCGCGGATGGCTACACCTTC. Translated, it gives CASSYSSGGADGYTF.

Many counts were recorded for this clonotype. V and J are TRBV3-1 and TRBJ1-2, with D tentatively TRBD1 (5 bases). The ends were cut back, 1 base at V and 0 bases at J, with 12 bases in the middle. CDR1 and CDR2 (germline): LGHDT, YNNKEL (reference sequence). This CDR3 spans 16 amino acids. CDR3 amino acids: CASSQVTVNSNYGYTF. CDR3 nucleotides: TGTGCCAGCAGCCAAGTGACAGTCAACTCTAACTATGGCTACACCTTC.